This T cell receptor (beta chain) was sequenced for a study of T cells in Graves' hyperthyroidism and ophthalmopathy. Diagnosis relied on clinical symptoms, serum thyroxine and TRAb, thyroid ultrasound and orbital computed tomography. The source of the PBMCs was less than 12 ml of fresh peripheral blood. Trimming removed 3 bases from V and 3 bases from J; junction bases left unmatched: 14. This CDR3 comprises 18 residues. Germline loops: CDR1 WSHSY, CDR2 SAAADI. The CDR3 regions of TCR beta were amplified from RNA transcripts. When the TCR CDR3 underwent first-round RT-PCR, the HTBI primer set was used. Each CDR3 protein gets one entry after TCRdb re-called the multiplex PCR reads with MiXCR. This sample has 95,000 to 100,000 distinct CDR3 sequences; about 51% occur once, and the top ten carry 25% to 30%.

This receptor was identified in a woman aged 40 to 50 with Graves' hyperthyroidism. The chain has TRBV10-2 and TRBJ2-7, with 10 bases fitting TRBD2. Sequenced: blood. Written as DNA, the CDR3 is TGCGCCAGCAGTGATCTGTCTAGCGGGAGTGCACGATTCTACGAGCAGTACTTC. Translating gives CASSDLSSGSARFYEQYF.